Included here is one TCR beta chain sequence, with context. Some clones are missing from TCRdb's copy, which holds only in-frame ones; the method was immunoSEQ multiplex PCR. The sample has 65,000 to 75,000 clones; around 80% are singletons. The record originates from a study of OX40 agonist ivuxolimab in advanced cancers. The ends lost 2 bases at V and 2 bases at J; junction bases unmatched: 7. CDR1 is SGHTA and CDR2 is FQGTGA in the germline V gene. The CDR3 has 16 residues. This clonotype was obtained from an adult with an advanced solid tumor such as melanoma, head and neck, liver or kidney cancer. This chain links TRBV7-3 with TRBJ2-5; TRBD2 matches at 8 bases. Specimen: CD4+ or CD8+ T cells sorted from blood, collected in a trial of the OX40 agonist ivuxolimab. CDR3 sequence: CASSLGGVAGQETQYF. CDR3 coding DNA: TGTGCCAGCAGCTTAGGTGGGGTAGCGGGACAAGAGACCCAGTACTTC.